Below are 17 T cell receptor beta chains sequenced from a single sample in a study of identical twins (dated by TCRdb to the mid-2010s). The library was made by 5' RACE. Sequencing used an Illumina HiSeq 2000. Using fastp trimming at Q25 and MiXCR clonotype assembly, TCRdb reanalyzed the public sequencing data and kept in-frame beta chains. Under each unique CDR3 protein, matching rows form one entry showing the most common genes and DNA. The sample records 1.5 million to 2 million distinct CDR3 sequences, about 32% of which are singletons. The ten largest make up roughly 0.3% of the sample. What was sequenced was cord blood. The receptors were gathered from a newborn girl in good health.

The genes are TRBV6-5 and TRBJ2-7, with 7 bases that match TRBD1. The ends lost 2 bases at V and 5 bases at J; junction bases unmatched: 9. CDR1 MNHEY and CDR2 SVGAGI come from the germline V gene. CDR3 length equals 15 residues. The CDR3 nucleotides read TGTGCCAGCAGTTACGAAGGGGGCCGCCCTGACGAGCAGTACTTC. Translated, it gives CASSYEGGRPDEQYF.

This chain uses TRBV4-1 with TRBJ2-7; 7 bases line up with TRBD2. Germline lookup yields CDR1 MGHRA and CDR2 YSYEKL. J lost 2 bases, V lost 0 bases, and 7 bases had no gene match. The CDR3 is 16 residues long. CDR3 loop: CASSQDWGGETYEQYF. In DNA, the CDR3 is TGCGCCAGCAGCCAAGATTGGGGGGGGGAAACCTACGAGCAGTACTTC.

The chain couples TRBV25-1 to TRBJ2-1; 10 bases are shared with TRBD2. The CDR3 is 17 residues long. The V gene end was trimmed by 2 bases and the J gene end by 2 bases; junction bases not matched to a gene: 6. The germline gives CDR1 MGHDK, CDR2 SYGVNS. In DNA form, the CDR3 reads TGTGCCAGCAGTGAAAGTTTCAGCGGGGGGGCCTACAATGAGCAGTTCTTC. Translation gives CASSESFSGGAYNEQFF.

Notes on this clonotype: One end of the junction fails to match germline, which may point to a read error. The chain links TRBV5-1 to TRBJ2-1; 11 bases line up with TRBD2. The CDR3 length is 18 residues. Per germline, CDR1 SGHRS and CDR2 YFSETQ. The CDR3: CASSLVTSGTFVYHEQFF. CDR3 bases: TGCGCCAGCAGCCTCGTGACTAGCGGGACCTTCGTCTACCATGAGCAGTTCTTC. Full variable domain (remainder filled in from reference TRBV5-1 and TRBJ2-1): KAGVTQTPRYLIKTRGQQVTLSCSPISGHRSVSWYQQTPGQGLQFLFEYFSETQRNKGNFPGRFSGRQFSNSRSEMNVSTLELGDSALYLCASSLVTSGTFVYHEQFFGPGTRLTVL.

This clonotype came up many times. The CDR3 region is CSVDRGSEETQYF. The CDR3 DNA reads TGCAGCGTTGACCGCGGGTCCGAAGAGACCCAGTACTTC. The chain uses TRBV29-1 and TRBJ2-5; weak D call: TRBD2 (5 bases). This CDR3 comprises 13 residues. The V end was cut by 3 bases, the J end by 3 bases, with 11 bases between. Germline V CDR1 and CDR2: SQVTM, ANQGSEA.

The rearrangement uses TRBV5-1 and TRBJ1-4, with D unresolved. The V and J ends lost 4 bases and 5 bases respectively, with 12 bases between them. The CDR3 extends over 14 amino acids. Germline-derived CDR1 and CDR2 are SGHRS and YFSETQ. The CDR3 region has the DNA TGCGCCAGCAGCCTCTGGGCGTTCAATGAAAAACTGTTTTTT. This translates into CASSLWAFNEKLFF.

CDR3 in DNA: TGTGCCAGCAGCTTGGAACAGGGAGGCAGCTATGGCTACACCTTC. Encoded protein: CASSLEQGGSYGYTF. The chain couples TRBV5-5 to TRBJ1-2, with D perhaps TRBD1 (6 bases). Germline CDR1 and CDR2: SGHKS and YYEKEE (reference sequence). Trimming took 0 bases from V and 4 from J, leaving 13 bases between them. The CDR3 has 15 residues. Full variable domain (rest looked up from reference TRBV5-5 and TRBJ1-2): DAGVTQSPTHLIKTRGQQVTLRCSPISGHKSVSWYQQVLGQGPQFIFQYYEKEERGRGNFPDRFSARQFPNYSSELNVNALLLGDSALYLCASSLEQGGSYGYTFGSGTRLTVV.

The chain joins TRBV11-2 to TRBJ2-1; D possibly corresponds to TRBD2 (5 bases). Trimming pared 2 bases from V and 4 bases from J, leaving 18 bases between. Looked up from germline, CDR1 is SGHAT and CDR2 is FQNNGV. The CDR3 covers 17 residues. This CDR3 reads CASSLRAGLDRYNEQFF. The CDR3 DNA sequence: TGTGCCAGCAGCTTAAGGGCTGGACTGGATCGATACAATGAGCAGTTCTTC.

The chain links TRBV10-3 to TRBJ1-2; D is perhaps TRBD1 (6 bases). The CDR3 consists of 15 residues. V was trimmed by 4 bases and J by 4 bases, leaving 16 bases between them. Germline V gene data show CDR1 as ENHRY and CDR2 as SYGVKD. The CDR3 DNA is TGTGCCATCAGTGTAGTATTGGACAGCACCTATGGCTACACCTTC. This translates into CAISVVLDSTYGYTF.

This clonotype was counted once. This rearrangement joins TRBV15 to TRBJ2-1; unclear D gene. V lost 2 bases to trimming and J lost 4 bases, with 9 bases between them. The CDR3 extends over 14 amino acids. The germline CDR1 and CDR2 sequences are LNHNV and YYDKDF (reference sequence). CDR3 region: CATSRRTIYNEQFF. CDR3 in DNA: TGTGCCACCAGCAGACGGACCATATACAATGAGCAGTTCTTC.

The chain links TRBV18 to TRBJ2-5, with D hard to call. V lost 2 bases to trimming and J lost 3 bases, with 10 bases between them. CDR1 KGHSH and CDR2 LQKENI come from the germline V gene. The CDR3 consists of 14 residues. The CDR3 loop is CASSPFILKETQYF. The CDR3 region has the DNA TGTGCCAGCTCACCATTCATACTAAAAGAGACCCAGTACTTC. Based on the CDR3 plus reference TRBV18 and TRBJ2-5, the full variable domain is NAGVMQNPRHLVRRRGQEARLRCSPMKGHSHVYWYRQLPEEGLKFMVYLQKENIIDESGMPKERFSAEFPKEGPSILRIQQVVRGDSAAYFCASSPFILKETQYFGPGTRLLVL.

V usage is TRBV11-2 and J usage is TRBJ2-5; tentative D call: TRBD2 (7 bases). This CDR3 is built from 15 residues. The V end was cut by 4 bases, the J end by 11 bases, with 23 bases between. Germline values: CDR1 SGHAT, CDR2 FQNNGV. CDR3 amino acids: CASSSGGGSHNEQYF. CDR3 sequence (DNA): TGTGCCAGCAGCTCCGGGGGCGGGAGCCATAATGAGCAGTACTTC.

This clonotype came up a few times. The chain couples TRBV18 to TRBJ2-7; D perhaps matches TRBD1 (6 bases). Germline values: CDR1 KGHSH, CDR2 LQKENI. CDR3 size: 14 residues. The germline V and J ends were trimmed by 3 bases and 3 bases, with 12 bases remaining between them. The DNA for the CDR3 is TGTGCCAGCTCACCGGCGACAGGATACTACGAGCAGTACTTC. It specifies CASSPATGYYEQYF.

This clonotype came up a few times. This rearrangement joins TRBV6-2 or TRBV6-3 to TRBJ1-5, with D unclear. V gave up 2 bases and J gave up 6 bases, with 5 bases separating them. CDR1 MNHEY and CDR2 SVGEGT come from the germline V gene. The CDR3 is 12 residues long. CDR3 sequence (DNA): TGTGCCAGCAGTTACCTAGGTCAGCCCCAGCATTTT. Its protein is CASSYLGQPQHF.

This clonotype has a handful of counts. The chain combines TRBV6-1 with TRBJ1-5; the D gene is possibly TRBD1 (5 bases). This CDR3 has 14 amino acids. Trimming removed 5 bases from V and 3 bases from J, with 11 bases in between. Germline CDR1 and CDR2: MNHNS and SASEGT. The CDR3 DNA is TGTGCCAGCAGTTCGGGACGGATCAATCAGCCCCAGCATTTT. It translates to CASSSGRINQPQHF.

This sequence joins TRBV24-1 and TRBJ2-1; TRBD1 matches at 8 bases. Germline assignment: CDR1 KGHDR and CDR2 SFDVKD. Trimming removed 7 bases from V and 3 bases from J; junction bases left unmatched: 10. This CDR3 has 16 residues. CDR3 nucleotide sequence: TGTGCCACCAGCCCAGACAGGGGCAATTTCTACAATGAGCAGTTCTTC. It codes for CATSPDRGNFYNEQFF.

The chain has TRBV6-5 and TRBJ1-2; 7 nucleotides line up with TRBD1. The CDR3 covers 15 residues. V shed 4 bases and J 2 bases; nucleotides not matched to a gene: 7. Germline V gives CDR1 MNHEY, CDR2 SVGAGI. The CDR3 protein is CASSSDRRTNYGYTF. CDR3 bases: TGTGCCAGCAGTTCGGACAGGCGGACGAACTATGGCTACACCTTC.